This entry lists 18 T cell receptor beta chains sequenced from one sample in a study of Ad26.COV2.S vaccination and SARS-CoV-2 variants. Some clones are missing from TCRdb's copy, which holds only in-frame ones; the method was immunoSEQ multiplex PCR. The table lists roughly 510,000 clones, around nine tenths of them singletons, with over 10% in the top ten. The treatment denotes: about 20 received Ad26.COV2.S at low or high dose, single or two shots; about 5 received placebo; per-sample allocation not given. Sampling was performed 63 days after the first vaccine or placebo injection. The material sequenced was peripheral blood, taken in a trial of Ad26.COV2.S vaccine versus placebo. These receptors all come from a person aged 18-60 years who received the Ad26.COV2.S COVID-19 vaccine or a placebo.

This chain connects TRBV29-1 to TRBJ2-2; no reliable D call. Germline V lookup: CDR1 SQVTM, CDR2 ANQGSEA. This CDR3 is built from 15 residues. V was trimmed by 3 bases and J by 2 bases, leaving 13 bases between them. The CDR3 region has the DNA TGCAGCGTTGAGCGTCCCCCCGGAAACACCGGGGAGCTGTTTTTT. Its translation is CSVERPPGNTGELFF.

The rearrangement links TRBV4-2 to TRBJ1-2, with a weak D call TRBD1 (5 bases). The CDR3 runs 13 residues. Germline assignment: CDR1 LGHNA and CDR2 YNFKEQ. V was pared by 0 bases and J by 9 bases, with 11 bases between. The CDR3 is CASSQEGRARYTF. DNA for the CDR3: TGTGCCAGCAGCCAAGAAGGCAGGGCCCGCTACACCTTC.

V usage is TRBV13 and J usage is TRBJ1-5; 7 nucleotides align to TRBD1. The CDR3 is 14 residues long. CDR1 and CDR2 from the germline V gene are PRHDT and FYEKMQ (reference sequence). J was trimmed by 4 bases and V by 5 bases; bases with no gene match: 5. Here the CDR3 reads CASSQGQRNQPQHF. CDR3 nucleotides: TGTGCCAGCAGCCAGGGACAGAGAAATCAGCCCCAGCATTTT.

J is TRBJ1-2 and V is TRBV5-6; D might be TRBD1 (5 bases). The V and J ends lost 3 bases and 3 bases respectively, with 18 bases between them. This CDR3 comprises 16 residues. Germline V CDR1 and CDR2: SGHDT, YYEEEE. This CDR3 reads CASSSPRRGFDYGYTF. CDR3 in DNA: TGTGCCAGCAGCTCCCCGAGGAGGGGTTTTGACTATGGCTACACCTTC.

The chain links TRBV18 to TRBJ2-7; TRBD1 matches 9 bases. The CDR3 consists of 12 residues. Losses at the gene ends were 8 bases for V and 6 bases for J; bases not matched to a gene: 5. Germline V gene lookup returns CDR1 KGHSH and CDR2 LQKENI. CDR3 amino acids: CASTTDRGEQYF. CDR3 in DNA: TGTGCCAGCACTACGGACAGGGGCGAGCAGTACTTC.

This sequence joins TRBV2 and TRBJ2-2; no clear D. V was pared by 7 bases and J by 0 bases, with 9 bases between. The germline CDR1 and CDR2 sequences are SNHLY and FYNNEI. This CDR3 spans 14 amino acids. In DNA, the CDR3 is TGTGCCAGCATCTTTGAGGCGAACACCGGGGAGCTGTTTTTT. It yields the protein CASIFEANTGELFF.

This rearrangement joins TRBV5-1 to TRBJ1-1, with D unresolved. CDR1 and CDR2 from the germline V gene are SGHRS and YFSETQ. This CDR3 contains 15 residues. The V gene lost 0 bases and the J gene lost 0 bases, with 9 bases spanning the gap. The CDR3 DNA sequence: TGCGCCAGCAGCTTGGGACTGACCATGAACACTGAAGCTTTCTTT. Translating it yields CASSLGLTMNTEAFF. Based on the CDR3 plus reference TRBV5-1 and TRBJ1-1, the full variable domain is KAGVTQTPRYLIKTRGQQVTLSCSPISGHRSVSWYQQTPGQGLQFLFEYFSETQRNKGNFPGRFSGRQFSNSRSEMNVSTLELGDSALYLCASSLGLTMNTEAFFGQGTRLTVV.

The chain carries TRBV5-1 and TRBJ2-1; weak D call: TRBD1 (8 bases). With 6 bases removed from V and 6 bases from J, the gap between germline ends came to 19 bases. CDR1 and CDR2 from the germline V gene are SGHRS and YFSETQ. This CDR3 comprises 15 residues. The chain's CDR3 is CASTRGPTGGNEQFF. In nucleotides, the CDR3 is TGCGCCAGCACCAGGGGGCCTACGGGGGGCAATGAGCAGTTCTTC.

The chain combines TRBV6-2 or TRBV6-3 with TRBJ2-1; weak D call: TRBD1 (6 bases). The ends were cut back, 1 base at V and 6 bases at J, with 10 bases in the middle. CDR1 and CDR2 from the germline V gene are MNHEY and SVGEGT. CDR3 size: 14 residues. CDR3 region: CASSYLKGGNEQFF. The DNA for the CDR3 is TGTGCCAGCAGTTACTTAAAAGGGGGCAATGAGCAGTTCTTC.

As regards this clone: At one of its ends the junction is not consistent with the germline gene, which may arise from a read error. The chain uses TRBV6-5 and TRBJ1-5; D call uncertain. The CDR3 spans 14 residues. The germline V gene has CDR1 MNHEY and CDR2 SVGAGI. CDR3 residues: CASSHSGINQPQHF. For the CDR3, the DNA is TGTGCCAGCAGTCACTCGGGTATCAATCAGCCCCAGCATTTT.

J is TRBJ2-3 and V is TRBV9; no firm D call. The CDR3 has 15 amino acids. Germline lookup yields CDR1 SGDLS and CDR2 YYNGEE. V was shortened by 0 bases and J by 0 bases, with 8 bases between the two germline ends. The CDR3 coding sequence is TGTGCCAGCAGCGTAGGCGGCGGTAGCACAGATACGCAGTATTTT. This gives the protein CASSVGGGSTDTQYF.

V and J are TRBV28 and TRBJ2-1; no reliable D call. Germline loops: CDR1 MDHEN, CDR2 SYDVKM. The CDR3 sequence is 16 residues long. Trimming pared 1 base from V and 4 bases from J, leaving 14 bases between. Here the CDR3 reads CASSLSVGSMYNEQFF. CDR3 DNA sequence: TGTGCCAGCAGTTTATCGGTGGGTTCTATGTACAATGAGCAGTTCTTC.

The CDR3 nucleotides are TGCGCCAGCAGCTGGCGAGTCCCGGGACAGGGGTGGGAGACCCAGTACTTC. This encodes CASSWRVPGQGWETQYF. The chain couples TRBV5-1 to TRBJ2-5; TRBD1 agrees at 10 bases. The V gene's germline CDR1 is SGHRS and CDR2 YFSETQ. The CDR3 totals 17 residues. The V gene end was trimmed by 3 bases and the J gene end by 5 bases; junction bases not matched to a gene: 13.

The rearrangement uses TRBV28 and TRBJ1-2; D uncertain. Looked up from germline, CDR1 is MDHEN and CDR2 is SYDVKM. This CDR3 spans 11 amino acids. Trimming stripped 6 bases from V and 1 base from J, with 3 bases between. The CDR3 loop reads CASRRNYGYTF. As DNA, the CDR3 is TGTGCCAGCAGACGTAACTATGGCTACACCTTC.

The rearrangement links TRBV5-4 to TRBJ2-1, with 11 bases lining up with TRBD2. V lost 5 bases to trimming and J lost 4 bases; unmatched junction nucleotides: 5. The CDR3 sequence is 15 residues long. Germline CDR1 and CDR2: SGHNT and YYREEE (reference sequence). Here the CDR3 reads CASSSGTSGYNEQFF. CDR3 bases: TGTGCCAGCAGTTCCGGGACTAGCGGATACAATGAGCAGTTCTTC.

This clone was counted a single time. The chain uses TRBV7-2 and TRBJ2-1, with D perhaps matching TRBD1 (5 bases). Trimming pared 5 bases from V and 0 bases from J, leaving 11 bases between. Looked up from germline, CDR1 is SGHTA and CDR2 is FQGNSA. This CDR3 is 15 amino acids long. Here the CDR3 reads CASSTRQSSYNEQFF. CDR3 DNA sequence: TGTGCCAGCAGCACCCGACAGAGCTCCTACAATGAGCAGTTCTTC.

The chain carries TRBV9 and TRBJ1-2; D not certain. The CDR3 runs 10 residues. V was trimmed by 5 bases and J by 5 bases, leaving 4 bases between them. Germline assignment: CDR1 SGDLS and CDR2 YYNGEE. CDR3: CASRGYGYTF. Here the CDR3 DNA reads TGTGCCAGCAGAGGGTATGGCTACACCTTC.

The chain employs TRBV19 and TRBJ2-3, with D perhaps assigned TRBD1 or TRBD2 (5 bases each). The germline V gene encodes CDR1 LNHDA and CDR2 SQIVND (reference sequence). The V and J ends lost 2 bases and 5 bases respectively, with 11 bases between them. There are 14 residues in the CDR3. The CDR3 is CASSILPGLDTQYF. In DNA form, the CDR3 reads TGTGCCAGTAGTATACTGCCGGGGCTAGATACGCAGTATTTT.